The T cell receptor (beta chain) under discussion was sequenced for a study of blood T cell repertoires in COVID-19. In the authors' methods: From reference gene primer amplification, estimates of nucleated cell counts were derived. Assay used: immunoSEQ multiplex PCR; TCRdb lists only in-frame clones, some missing. V and J calls and clone size are those listed in that table; D and trimming were worked out from the DNA. The data contain about 350,000 clones, about 90% of them singletons. V was shortened by 7 bases and J by 1 base, with 11 bases between the two germline ends. The CDR3 runs 13 residues. CDR1 and CDR2 (germline): SGHRS, YFSETQ.

The source material was PBMCs or T cells enriched from blood (not recorded which). The sequence was collected from a woman aged 25-40 years who had recovered from COVID-19. The chain employs TRBV5-1 and TRBJ1-1, with a tentative D call TRBD1 (6 bases). CDR3 DNA sequence: TGCGCCAGCCGCCTACAGGGGAACACTGAAGCTTTCTTT. Translation gives CASRLQGNTEAFF.